This section outlines one TCR beta chain sequence together with its context. The specificity of this receptor is unknown. This may be a read error, as it is one base from a much larger clone. The data stem from a study of tumor and adjacent non-tumor tissue in lung cancer (dated by TCRdb to 2016 to 2018). General notes on the study: By cancer type, the cohort comprised eleven to twelve adenocarcinoma patients, a couple of squamous cell carcinoma patients and 1 small cell lung cancer patient. A few dozen paired specimens, one tumor and one normal lung sample per patient, were profiled by TCRbeta CDR3 sequencing. Bulk TCRbeta repertoires were compared between lung tumor tissue and matched distant non-tumor lung tissue obtained from about 16 lung cancer patients. Sequencing produced around 130,000,000 productive TCRbeta reads in total, an average of about 4.17 million reads per sample. Among the 15 or so patients, ages ranged from roughly 30 to 76 years, around ten were men and 5 were women, and disease was TNM stage I to III. The study at large found these results: Tumor tissue showed significantly greater TCR diversity (inverse Simpson) than normal lung tissue (about 410 vs 180, P = 0.0075, Mann-Whitney U test). Younger patients had significantly higher TCR diversity, and higher tumor TCR diversity was associated with shorter overall and disease-free survival. A significantly larger cumulative share of the repertoire was made up by the top 100 clones in normal lung than in tumor tissue. Only 15 or so patients were included in the cohort, and the need for larger samples and more detailed clinical data was noted by the authors. Because peripheral blood was not sequenced, the blood TCRbeta repertoires of the lung cancer patients in the study went unexamined. Neither the sequencing platform nor unique molecular identifiers are mentioned in the methods.

Bulk unsorted tissue served as the source for RNA extraction, and RNA quality was assessed using a NanoDrop ND-1000 and an Agilent 2100. All donors had newly diagnosed lung cancer, had not received prior chemotherapy, and were admitted for thoracic surgery in China between August and November 2014. The study excluded patients who had received radiotherapy or chemotherapy before or who had another cancer at the same time. Surgical tissue pieces of 1-2 cm3 were preserved in RNAlater solution and were kept at -80 degrees C until use. The library came from multiplex PCR. Sequenced on an Illumina HiSeq 2500. Following protocols modified from ARM-PCR, the researchers constructed TCRbeta libraries through three rounds of nested PCR with primers (Table S4). Before sequencing, PCR products in the 200-500 bp range were cut out of the gel and cleaned up using the QIAquick gel extraction kit. The study's processing was this. Reads were cleaned using Trimmomatic, were merged into complete CDR3 sequences using FLASH, and were assigned to V(D)J germline segments using MiTCR. VDJtools was used to compute clonal diversity as the inverse Simpson's index. A read counted as productive if the sequence was in-frame and lacked a premature stop codon. TCRdb reran the public reads through fastp at Q25 and MiXCR, keeping productive beta chains. CDR3 protein duplicates are merged, each entry listing the most common genes and DNA. TCRdb, not the original authors, processed these V and J calls. The sample records over 110,000 distinct CDR3 sequences, approximately 66% of which are singletons. Of the sample, 18% is held by the ten largest clones.

The CDR3 sequence holds 14 residues, the cysteine and phenylalanine included. Just CDR3 DNA is preserved here, 42 bases in frame from base 1. According to the germline V gene, CDR1 reads MNHEY and CDR2 reads SVGAGI. V has 10 bases trimmed and J has 5 bases trimmed; junction bases matching no gene number 10. The sequence links TRBV6-5 to TRBJ1-1, and 10 junction bases match TRBD1. The receptor was isolated from a man aged 60 to 75 with small cell lung cancer. The sequencing input was lung tumor tissue. The DNA sequence follows: TGTGCCAACAGGGCGACAGGGGGCGGGACTGAAGCTTTCTTT. Its product reads: CANRATGGGTEAFF.